These 16 T cell receptor beta chains were sequenced from one sample in a study of T cells after yellow fever vaccination (dated by TCRdb to about 2019). The sample's treatment or condition, from its label and the paper: live attenuated yellow fever vaccine strain. The library was produced with 5' RACE. The sequencer was an Illumina HiSeq 2500. TCRdb redid the processing of the public reads, applying fastp at Q25 and MiXCR, and retained in-frame beta chains. Each CDR3 protein appears once, grouped with its most common genes and DNA. The sample records a few hundred thousand distinct CDR3 sequences, about 7% of which are singletons. Clones ranked in the top ten supply more than 0.8% of the sample. The specimen was CD4+ T cells sorted from PBMCs, collected 15 days after the yellow fever booster vaccination. The receptors stem from a man aged 25 to 45 who received the YFV17D yellow fever vaccine.

The chain employs TRBV12-3 or TRBV12-4 and TRBJ2-2; the D is unclear. CDR3 length: 12 amino acids. V was cut by 6 bases and J by 5 bases, with 7 bases left in between. CDR3 bases: TGTGCCAGCAGGACGATTACCGGGGAGCTGTTTTTT. This translates into CASRTITGELFF.

This clonotype is a singleton in its sample. This may be a read error: a much more frequent sequence differs by one nucleotide. The CDR3 DNA reads TGTGCCAGCAGCTTGGTCAGGGATACTGAAGCTTACTTT. It codes for CASSLVRDTEAYF. The chain employs TRBV5-5 and TRBJ1-1; D is possibly TRBD1 (5 bases). Germline V gives CDR1 SGHKS, CDR2 YYEKEE (reference sequence). CDR3 length: 13 amino acids.

The genes are TRBV7-7 and TRBJ2-5; 10 bases are shared with TRBD2. The CDR3 has 15 amino acids. Trimming cost V 5 bases and J 4 bases; bases outside gene matches: 7. Germline V gene lookup returns CDR1 SSHAT and CDR2 FNYEAQ (reference sequence). Here the CDR3 DNA reads TGTGCCAGCAGCGCACAGATAGCGGGAGGAGAGACCCAGTACTTC. Protein sequence: CASSAQIAGGETQYF.

The V and J genes are TRBV5-6 and TRBJ2-3; 10 bases align to TRBD2. Germline V gives CDR1 SGHDT, CDR2 YYEEEE. This CDR3 comprises 16 residues. The junction had 9 bases not matched to a gene; V was cut back by 4 bases and J by 4 bases. The DNA for the CDR3 is TGTGCCAGCAGCAGAAGCGGGAGGGCGGCCGCAGATACGCAGTATTTT. Its protein is CASSRSGRAAADTQYF.

This clonotype was found a few times. The gene calls are TRBV7-6 and TRBJ2-3; possibly TRBD2 for D (7 bases). V lost 5 bases to trimming and J lost 0 bases, with 15 bases between them. Germline V gene data show CDR1 as SGHVS and CDR2 as FNYEAQ. This CDR3 comprises 16 residues. CDR3 region: CASSGGGAMSTDTQYF. For the CDR3, the DNA is TGTGCCAGCAGCGGGGGGGGGGCCATGAGCACAGATACGCAGTATTTT.

This clonotype was picked up a small number of times. The genes are TRBV20-1 and TRBJ1-1, with D maybe TRBD1 (6 bases). Germline V gene data show CDR1 as DFQATT and CDR2 as SNEGSKA (reference sequence). V was shortened by 6 bases and J by 2 bases, with 16 bases between the two germline ends. The CDR3 is 14 residues long. The CDR3: CSAHGGGPNTEAFF. The CDR3 DNA reads TGCAGTGCCCACGGTGGGGGCCCTAACACTGAAGCTTTCTTT.

Only a few counts were recorded for this clonotype. J is TRBJ2-2 and V is TRBV5-1; D possibly matches TRBD1 or TRBD2 (6 bases each). Germline V gene sequence: CDR1 SGHRS, CDR2 YFSETQ. Trimming removed 6 bases at V and 6 bases at J, with 21 bases between. This CDR3 is 16 amino acids long. This CDR3 reads CASKEGGVIGPGELFF. The CDR3 DNA is TGCGCCAGCAAAGAGGGGGGAGTAATTGGACCCGGGGAGCTGTTTTTT.

This clonotype showed up many times. CDR3 DNA: TGCAGTGCTAGAGTCCTGAGGACTAGCGGATCCTACAATGAGCAGTTCTTC. Translation: CSARVLRTSGSYNEQFF. This chain joins TRBV20-1 and TRBJ2-1; 10 bases map to TRBD2. The J segment lost 1 base and the V segment lost 1 base, leaving 7 bases of the junction unmatched. Germline values: CDR1 DFQATT, CDR2 SNEGSKA (reference sequence). The CDR3 is 17 amino acids.

The V gene is TRBV7-2, the J gene TRBJ2-7, with TRBD2 identical over 12 bases. The V gene's germline CDR1 is SGHTA and CDR2 FQGNSA. V was pared by 5 bases and J by 7 bases, with 9 bases of the junction left unmatched. CDR3 length: 15 amino acids. This chain's CDR3 is CASSPLGLAGQEQYF. The CDR3 DNA is TGTGCCAGCAGCCCGTTAGGACTAGCGGGACAAGAGCAGTACTTC. Looking up the rest from reference TRBV7-2 and TRBJ2-7 gives the full variable domain: GAGVSQSPSNKVTEKGKDVELRCDPISGHTALYWYRQSLGQGLEFLIYFQGNSAPDKSGLPSDRFSAERTGGSVSTLTIQRTQQEDSAVYLCASSPLGLAGQEQYFGPGTRLTVT.

This clonotype turned up a few times. This chain joins TRBV4-2 and TRBJ2-3, with TRBD2 matching 10 bases. CDR1 is LGHNA and CDR2 is YNFKEQ in the germline V gene. The CDR3 spans 17 residues. After removal of 3 bases from V and 8 bases from J, the junction contained 14 bases not matched to a gene. The DNA of the CDR3 is TGTGCCAGCAGCCAGGGAGCGGGGGGGGCTTTGGATGGTACGCAGTATTTT. Translating it yields CASSQGAGGALDGTQYF.

This clonotype was observed many times. The chain joins TRBV5-1 to TRBJ2-7; 12 positions match TRBD2. The CDR3 loop spans 16 amino acids. The germline V gene encodes CDR1 SGHRS and CDR2 YFSETQ. The trim removed 1 base at V and 0 bases at J, leaving 2 bases unmatched. The CDR3 sequence: CASSLTSGRSSYEQYF. The CDR3 coding sequence is TGCGCCAGCAGCTTGACTAGCGGGAGGAGCTCCTACGAGCAGTACTTC. Together with reference TRBV5-1 and TRBJ2-7, the CDR3 gives the full variable domain: KAGVTQTPRYLIKTRGQQVTLSCSPISGHRSVSWYQQTPGQGLQFLFEYFSETQRNKGNFPGRFSGRQFSNSRSEMNVSTLELGDSALYLCASSLTSGRSSYEQYFGPGTRLTVT.

The rearrangement links TRBV7-8 to TRBJ2-1; TRBD2 matches 8 bases. The CDR3 totals 13 residues. The germline gives CDR1 SGHVS, CDR2 FQNEAQ. The CDR3 DNA is TGTGCGACATCTAGCGGGTCCTACAATGAGCAGTTCTTC. It yields the protein CATSSGSYNEQFF.

The genes are TRBV6-4 and TRBJ2-2, with D uncertain. CDR3 length: 14 residues. Germline V CDR1 and CDR2: MRHNA, SNTAGT. With 6 bases removed from V and 0 bases from J, the gap between germline ends came to 8 bases. CDR3 sequence reads: CASREESNTGELFF. The CDR3, as DNA: TGTGCCAGCAGGGAAGAATCGAACACCGGGGAGCTGTTTTTT.

The gene calls are TRBV5-6 and TRBJ2-7; perhaps TRBD2 as D (6 bases). V was pared by 1 base and J by 3 bases, with 8 bases between. The CDR3 has 13 amino acids. CDR1 and CDR2 (germline): SGHDT, YYEEEE. The chain's CDR3 is CASSLYGGYEQYF. The CDR3, as DNA: TGTGCCAGCAGCTTGTACGGGGGCTACGAGCAGTACTTC.

The chain combines TRBV4-3 with TRBJ2-6; the D is unclear. Between the trimmed V and J ends, which lost 0 bases and 4 bases, there was a span of 7 bases. Per germline, CDR1 LGHNA and CDR2 YSLEER. This CDR3 has 15 amino acids. CDR3 loop: CASSQEGHGANVLTF. For the CDR3, the DNA is TGCGCCAGCAGCCAAGAAGGGCACGGGGCCAACGTCCTGACTTTC.

This clonotype was seen many times. The chain employs TRBV18 and TRBJ2-7, with D perhaps TRBD1 (6 bases). The ends were cut back, 3 bases at V and 5 bases at J, with 8 bases in the middle. The CDR3 is 12 amino acids. The germline gives CDR1 KGHSH, CDR2 LQKENI. CDR3 sequence: CASSPRGNEQYF. CDR3 in DNA: TGTGCCAGCTCACCCAGGGGTAACGAGCAGTACTTC.